Below are 2 T cell receptor beta chains sequenced from a single sample in a study of OX40 agonist ivuxolimab in advanced cancers. Sequencing was performed with immunoSEQ multiplex PCR; in TCRdb, only in-frame clones are kept and a portion is missing. In the table there are about 68,000 clones, about 90% of which are singletons. The source material was CD4+ or CD8+ T cells sorted from blood, sampled in a trial of the OX40 agonist ivuxolimab. The receptors stem from an adult with an advanced solid tumor such as melanoma, head and neck, liver or kidney cancer.

This chain uses TRBV9 with TRBJ2-1; D gene ambiguous. The CDR3 loop spans 13 amino acids. In germline, CDR1 is SGDLS, CDR2 YYNGEE. Trimming shortened V by 2 bases and J by 4 bases, and 7 bases separated the two germline ends. CDR3 DNA: TGTGCCAGCAGCGTGAATCCTTACAATGAGCAGTTCTTC. Translation: CASSVNPYNEQFF.

This clone appeared a single time. The rearrangement links TRBV9 to TRBJ2-1, with 14 bases aligning to TRBD2. The CDR3 covers 15 residues. V was clipped by 5 bases and J by 6 bases; unmatched bases: 4. Germline V lookup: CDR1 SGDLS, CDR2 YYNGEE. This CDR3 reads CASRSGTSGSNEQFF. For the CDR3, the DNA is TGTGCCAGCAGATCCGGGACTAGCGGGAGCAATGAGCAGTTCTTC.